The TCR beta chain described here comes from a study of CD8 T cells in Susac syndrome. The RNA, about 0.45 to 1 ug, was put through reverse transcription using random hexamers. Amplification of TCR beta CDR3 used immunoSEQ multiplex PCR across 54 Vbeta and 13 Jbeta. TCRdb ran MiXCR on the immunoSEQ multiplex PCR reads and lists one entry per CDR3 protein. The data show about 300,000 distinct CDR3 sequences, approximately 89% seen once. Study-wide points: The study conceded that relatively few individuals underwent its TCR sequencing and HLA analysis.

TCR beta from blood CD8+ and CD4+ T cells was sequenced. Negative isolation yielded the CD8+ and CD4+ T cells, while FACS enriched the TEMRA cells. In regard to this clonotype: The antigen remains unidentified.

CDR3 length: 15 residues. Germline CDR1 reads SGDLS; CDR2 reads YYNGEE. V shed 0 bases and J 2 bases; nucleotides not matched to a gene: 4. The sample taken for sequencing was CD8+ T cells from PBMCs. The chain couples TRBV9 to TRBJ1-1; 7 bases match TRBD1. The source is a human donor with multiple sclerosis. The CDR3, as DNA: TGTGCCAGCAGCGTAGTTGGACAGGCAAACACTGAAGCTTTCTTT. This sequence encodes CASSVVGQANTEAFF.